The clone carrying this T cell receptor beta chain was picked up many times. What it recognizes is unknown. A universal primer site came from template switching; cDNA carried unique molecular identifiers. TCRdb itself ran the 5' RACE reads through MiXCR, one entry per CDR3 protein. The table includes approximately 590,000 distinct CDR3 sequences, roughly 9.9% detected once. The sample comes from a study of identical twins. Trimming pared 3 bases from V and 4 bases from J, leaving 14 bases between. CDR1 is SGDLS and CDR2 is YYNGEE in the germline V gene. This CDR3 comprises 14 residues. Findings and limits, study-wide: Excess twin sharing in beta out-of-frame sequences was weaker. Reduced insertions were recorded for abundant cord blood beta clonotypes, with no such pattern in memory repertoires.

This sample also appeared in a second study, on yellow fever vaccine responses in identical twins.

This TCR was recovered from a woman under 30 in good health. The chain uses TRBV9 and TRBJ2-7, with D tentatively TRBD2 (6 bases). The sample taken for sequencing was PBMCs. For the CDR3, the DNA is TGTGCCAGCAGCGCGGGGGACCGACAATACGAGCAGTACTTC. It translates to CASSAGDRQYEQYF.